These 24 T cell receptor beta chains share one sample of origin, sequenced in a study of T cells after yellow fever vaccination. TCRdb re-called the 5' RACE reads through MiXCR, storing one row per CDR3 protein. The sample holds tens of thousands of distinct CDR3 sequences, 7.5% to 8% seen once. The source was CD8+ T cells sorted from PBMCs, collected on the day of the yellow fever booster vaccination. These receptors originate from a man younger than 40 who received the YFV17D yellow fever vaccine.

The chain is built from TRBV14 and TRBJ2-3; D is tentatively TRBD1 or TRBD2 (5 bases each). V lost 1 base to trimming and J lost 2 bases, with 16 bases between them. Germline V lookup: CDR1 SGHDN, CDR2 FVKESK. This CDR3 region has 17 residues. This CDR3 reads CASSQGRGPLFTDTQYF. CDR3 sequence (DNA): TGTGCCAGCAGCCAAGGAAGGGGACCACTTTTCACAGATACGCAGTATTTT.

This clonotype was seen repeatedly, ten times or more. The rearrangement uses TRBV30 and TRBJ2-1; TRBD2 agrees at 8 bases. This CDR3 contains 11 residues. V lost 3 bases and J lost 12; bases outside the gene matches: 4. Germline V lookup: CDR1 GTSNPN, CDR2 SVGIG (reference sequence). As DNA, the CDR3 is TGTGCCTGGAGAGAGCGGGAGTGGCAGTTCTTC. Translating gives CAWREREWQFF.

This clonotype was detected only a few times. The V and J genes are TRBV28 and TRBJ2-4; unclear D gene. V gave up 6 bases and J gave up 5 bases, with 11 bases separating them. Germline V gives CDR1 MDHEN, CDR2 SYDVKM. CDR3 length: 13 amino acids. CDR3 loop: CASRNLAENIQYF. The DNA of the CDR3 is TGTGCCAGCAGGAATCTGGCTGAAAACATTCAGTACTTC.

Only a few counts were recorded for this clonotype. The DNA of the CDR3 is TGCGCCAGCAGCCCTTCACCTGTGAACACTGAAGCTTTCTTT. Protein product: CASSPSPVNTEAFF. The chain is built from TRBV4-3 and TRBJ1-1; D gene uncertain. CDR3 length: 14 residues. From germline, CDR1 is LGHNA and CDR2 YSLEER. The V end lost 4 bases, the J end lost 0 bases, and 9 bases lay between the germline ends.

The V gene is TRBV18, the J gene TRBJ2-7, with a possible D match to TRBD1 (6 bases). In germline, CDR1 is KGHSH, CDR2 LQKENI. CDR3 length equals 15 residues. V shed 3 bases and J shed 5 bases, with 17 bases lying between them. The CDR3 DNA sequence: TGTGCCAGCTCACCTTCGGCTGGGGGCCGGGACGAGCAGTACTTC. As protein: CASSPSAGGRDEQYF.

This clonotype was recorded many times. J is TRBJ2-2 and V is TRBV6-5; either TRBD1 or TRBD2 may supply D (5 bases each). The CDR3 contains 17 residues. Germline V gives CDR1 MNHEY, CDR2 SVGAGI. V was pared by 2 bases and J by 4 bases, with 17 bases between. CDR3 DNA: TGTGCCAGCAGTTACGGGGCTGGAGGAAGGGCCACCGGGGAGCTGTTTTTT. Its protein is CASSYGAGGRATGELFF.

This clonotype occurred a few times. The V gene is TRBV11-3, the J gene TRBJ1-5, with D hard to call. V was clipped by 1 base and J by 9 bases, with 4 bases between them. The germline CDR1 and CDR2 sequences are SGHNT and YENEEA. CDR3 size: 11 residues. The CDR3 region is CASSLVLPQHF. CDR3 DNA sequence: TGTGCCAGCAGCTTAGTTCTGCCCCAGCATTTT.

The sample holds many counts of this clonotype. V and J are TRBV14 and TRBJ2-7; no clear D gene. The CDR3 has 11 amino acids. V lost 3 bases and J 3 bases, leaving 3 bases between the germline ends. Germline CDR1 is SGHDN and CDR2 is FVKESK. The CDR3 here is CASSHGYEQYF. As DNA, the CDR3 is TGTGCCAGCAGCCACGGCTACGAGCAGTACTTC.

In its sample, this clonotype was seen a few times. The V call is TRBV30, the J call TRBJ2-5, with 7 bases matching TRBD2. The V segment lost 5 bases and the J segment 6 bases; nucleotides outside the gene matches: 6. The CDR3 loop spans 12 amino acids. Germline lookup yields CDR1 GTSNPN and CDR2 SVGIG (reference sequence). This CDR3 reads CAWAGVLKTQYF. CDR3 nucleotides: TGTGCCTGGGCGGGGGTCCTCAAGACCCAGTACTTC.

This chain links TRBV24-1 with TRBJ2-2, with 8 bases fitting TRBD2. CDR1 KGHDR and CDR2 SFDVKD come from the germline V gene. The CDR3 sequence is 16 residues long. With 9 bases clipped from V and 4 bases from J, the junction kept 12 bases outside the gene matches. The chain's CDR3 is CATGGVQRESTGELFF. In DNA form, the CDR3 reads TGTGCCACCGGCGGTGTCCAGCGGGAGAGCACCGGGGAGCTGTTTTTT.

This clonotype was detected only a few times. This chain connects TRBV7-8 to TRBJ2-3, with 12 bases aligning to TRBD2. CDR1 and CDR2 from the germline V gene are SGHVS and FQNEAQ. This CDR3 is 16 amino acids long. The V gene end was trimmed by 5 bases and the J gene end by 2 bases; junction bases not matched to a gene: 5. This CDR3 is CASSKTSGSTTDTQYF. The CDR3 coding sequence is TGTGCCAGCAGCAAGACTAGCGGGAGCACCACAGATACGCAGTATTTT.

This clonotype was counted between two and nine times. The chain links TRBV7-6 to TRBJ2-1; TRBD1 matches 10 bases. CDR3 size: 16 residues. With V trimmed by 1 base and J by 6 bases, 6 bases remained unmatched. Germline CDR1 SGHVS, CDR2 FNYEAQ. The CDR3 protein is CASSLGGTGVFNEQFF. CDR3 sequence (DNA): TGTGCCAGCAGCTTAGGAGGGACAGGGGTATTCAATGAGCAGTTCTTC.

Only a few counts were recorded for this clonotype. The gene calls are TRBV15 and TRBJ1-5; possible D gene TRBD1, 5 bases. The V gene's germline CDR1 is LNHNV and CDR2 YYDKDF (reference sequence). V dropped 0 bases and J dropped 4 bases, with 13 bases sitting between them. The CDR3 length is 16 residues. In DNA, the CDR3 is TGTGCCACCAGCAGAGATTGGGCAGGGAAAAATCAGCCCCAGCATTTT. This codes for CATSRDWAGKNQPQHF. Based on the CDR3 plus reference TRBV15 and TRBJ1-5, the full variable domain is DAMVIQNPRYQVTQFGKPVTLSCSQTLNHNVMYWYQQKSSQAPKLLFHYYDKDFNNEADTPDNFQSRRPNTSFCFLDIRSPGLGDTAMYLCATSRDWAGKNQPQHFGDGTRLSIL.

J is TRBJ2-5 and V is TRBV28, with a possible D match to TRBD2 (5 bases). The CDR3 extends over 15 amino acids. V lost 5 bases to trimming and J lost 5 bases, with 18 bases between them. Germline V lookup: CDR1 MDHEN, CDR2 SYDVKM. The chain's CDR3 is CASSIPGFQRETQYF. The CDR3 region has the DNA TGTGCCAGCAGTATCCCGGGATTCCAGAGGGAGACCCAGTACTTC.

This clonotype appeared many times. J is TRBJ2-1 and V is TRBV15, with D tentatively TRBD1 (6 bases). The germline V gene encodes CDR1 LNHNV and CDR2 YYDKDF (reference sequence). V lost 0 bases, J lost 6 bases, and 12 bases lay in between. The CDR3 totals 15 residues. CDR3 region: CATSRDLGRGNEQFF. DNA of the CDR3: TGTGCCACCAGCAGAGATCTAGGCAGGGGCAATGAGCAGTTCTTC.

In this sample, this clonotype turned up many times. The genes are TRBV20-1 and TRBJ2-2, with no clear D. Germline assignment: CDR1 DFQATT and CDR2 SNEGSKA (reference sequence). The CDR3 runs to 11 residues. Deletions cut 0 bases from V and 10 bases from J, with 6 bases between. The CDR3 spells CSAREGVELFF. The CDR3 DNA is TGCAGTGCTAGAGAGGGTGTGGAGCTGTTTTTT.

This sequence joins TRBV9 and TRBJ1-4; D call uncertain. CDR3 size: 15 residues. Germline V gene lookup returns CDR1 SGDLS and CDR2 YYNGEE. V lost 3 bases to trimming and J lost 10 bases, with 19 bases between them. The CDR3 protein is CASSARSSSEGKLFF. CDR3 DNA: TGTGCCAGCAGCGCGAGATCCTCCTCCGAGGGAAAACTGTTTTTT.

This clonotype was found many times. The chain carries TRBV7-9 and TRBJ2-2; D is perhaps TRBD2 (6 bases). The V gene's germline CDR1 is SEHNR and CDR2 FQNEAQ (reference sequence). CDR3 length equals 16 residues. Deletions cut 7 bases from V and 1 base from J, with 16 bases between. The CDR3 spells CASKPQQAGNTGELFF. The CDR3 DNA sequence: TGTGCCAGCAAACCCCAACAAGCGGGGAACACCGGGGAGCTGTTTTTT. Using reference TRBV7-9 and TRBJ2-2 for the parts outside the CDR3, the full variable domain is DTGVSQNPRHKITKRGQNVTFRCDPISEHNRLYWYRQTLGQGPEFLTYFQNEAQLEKSRLLSDRFSAERPKGSFSTLEIQRTEQGDSAMYLCASKPQQAGNTGELFFGEGSRLTVL.

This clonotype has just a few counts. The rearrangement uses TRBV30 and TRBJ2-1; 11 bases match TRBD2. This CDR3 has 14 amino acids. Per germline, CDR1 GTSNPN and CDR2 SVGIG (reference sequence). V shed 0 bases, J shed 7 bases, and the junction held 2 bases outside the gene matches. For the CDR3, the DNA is TGTGCCTGGAGTGTACTAGCGGGAGTAAATGAGCAGTTCTTC. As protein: CAWSVLAGVNEQFF.

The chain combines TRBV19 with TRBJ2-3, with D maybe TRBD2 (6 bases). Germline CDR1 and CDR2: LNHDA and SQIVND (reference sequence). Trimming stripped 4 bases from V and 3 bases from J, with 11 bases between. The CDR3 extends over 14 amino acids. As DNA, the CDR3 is TGTGCCAGTAGTACGGGAGAGGGAACAGATACGCAGTATTTT. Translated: CASSTGEGTDTQYF.

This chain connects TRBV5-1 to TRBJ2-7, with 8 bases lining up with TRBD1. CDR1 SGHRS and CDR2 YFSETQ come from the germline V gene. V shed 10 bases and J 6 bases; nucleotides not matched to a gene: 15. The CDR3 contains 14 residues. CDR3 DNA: TGCGCCGGCACCATAATTGGACAGGGTGGCGAGCAGTACTTC. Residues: CAGTIIGQGGEQYF.

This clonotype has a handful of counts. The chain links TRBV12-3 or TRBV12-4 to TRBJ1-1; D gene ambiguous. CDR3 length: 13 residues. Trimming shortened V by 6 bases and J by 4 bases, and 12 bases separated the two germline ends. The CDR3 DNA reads TGTGCCAGCAGGGCCGGGGAGCGCACTGAAGCTTTCTTT. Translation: CASRAGERTEAFF.

The CDR3 DNA sequence: TGCAGCGTTGACCGGTCTAGCGGAAACCAAGAGACCCAGTACTTC. It translates to CSVDRSSGNQETQYF. The chain employs TRBV29-1 and TRBJ2-5; TRBD2 agrees at 7 bases. The CDR3 totals 15 residues. CDR1 is SQVTM, CDR2 ANQGSEA, per germline. Trimming at V came to 3 bases and at J to 0 bases, leaving 7 bases not matched to a gene.

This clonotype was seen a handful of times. The CDR3, as DNA: TGTGCCAGCACCAGCCCGGGGGATCAGTACGAGCAGTACTTC. Amino acid sequence: CASTSPGDQYEQYF. This chain connects TRBV7-9 to TRBJ2-7, with a possible D match to TRBD2 (6 bases). The CDR3 has 14 residues. Trimming stripped 7 bases from V and 4 bases from J, with 17 bases between. Germline CDR1 SEHNR, CDR2 FQNEAQ (reference sequence).